This T cell receptor beta chain is from a study of blood T cells in healthy people across ages (dated by TCRdb to 2015 to 2017). Study-wide context: In model experiments, roughly one uniquely barcoded TCR beta cDNA molecule per two T cells was captured by template switching. Four age groups were formed from the donors: young (average 16 years), middle-aged (more than 35), aged (around 68) and long-lived (around 82). Using deep sequencing normalized with unique cDNA molecular identifiers, the study measured how TCR beta repertoire diversity changes with age. For two donors (one aged 18 to 30 and one aged 80 or older), the study analyzed two additional independent replicas of 1 million unique cDNA reads from the same blood draw.

On the study overall, not on this receptor specifically: The CMV infection status of donors was not known, potentially confounding age-related changes in expanded clonotypes. The long-lived group showed more naive CD4+ T cells, fewer expanded clones and increased TCR diversity than the aged group, suggesting age selection. Observed TCR beta diversity correlated strongly with the percentage of naive T cells measured by flow cytometry. Total diversity estimates from one million sequenced T cells were considered lower bounds and underestimates. As age increased, observed TCR beta diversity per million T cells dropped in a roughly linear way, and a significant reduction was already evident by age around 41. Bulk unsorted PBMC profiling prevented conclusive comparison of naive and antigen-experienced compartments.

The donors were some 39 Caucasian individuals from Russia, aged 6 to 90 years, who were systemically healthy. About 10 milliliters of peripheral blood were collected from each donor into EDTA-treated Vacutainer tubes. Ficoll-Paque density-gradient centrifugation was used to isolate PBMCs, with at least 6 million per sample. Total RNA, at least 6 micrograms per sample, was extracted from PBMCs with Trizol reagent. For every donor, an aliquot of PBMCs went through flow cytometry to measure the percentages of naive CD45RAhigh/CD27high T cells. This clonotype turned up a few times. The antigen this receptor binds is unknown. A much larger clone differs from this one at a single base, so this may be a read error. The germline V gene provides CDR1 SGHAT and CDR2 FQNNGV. The CDR3 starts with the cysteine, ends with the phenylalanine, and has 12 residues. The read is trimmed to its CDR3 DNA, 36 bases read in frame from base 1.

Libraries were made using 5' RACE. These reads were obtained on an Illumina HiSeq 2500. A second PCR of 7 to 11 cycles was performed with a sample-barcoded 5' primer and a J-beta primer mix. A template-switch 5' adaptor carrying 12 random nucleotides introduced a unique molecular identifier onto each TCR beta cDNA molecule. Each sample yielded at least 2.5 million CDR3-containing paired-end reads. First-strand cDNA synthesis was performed from all RNA using the Mint cDNA synthesis kit, with priming by a TRBC-specific oligonucleotide. Following uracil-DNA glycosylase treatment, a first 18-cycle PCR with universal primers M1SS and BC2_uni_R was performed on all cDNA. In the authors' own workflow: For normalization, 1 million high-quality reads were randomly selected from each sample, with every read carrying a distinct molecular identifier. Instead of being binned into consensus sequences, reads that shared molecular identifiers were thrown out. MiTCR, run with a Q25 quality threshold and the strictest error-elimination algorithm, handled CDR3 identification, clonotype clustering and error correction. A nonparametric unseen species model using Euler transformation provided a lower-bound estimate of total TCR beta diversity. The public reads were run again by TCRdb, first through fastp at Q25 and then through MiXCR, and only productive beta chains were kept. Rows matching on CDR3 protein sequence are summarized as one entry with the most common DNA and genes. These V and J calls are TCRdb output, not the study's own analysis. The sample table contains 750,000 to 1,000,000 distinct CDR3 sequences; only one count was recorded for just under 30% of them. The ten top clones hold roughly 10% of the sample.

The data also belong to a second study, concerning T cells of mothers and their children. According to the second study: The donors were nine systemically healthy Caucasian individuals, made up of three mothers and their six children. cDNA synthesis used all of the extracted RNA, with around 1.4 ug of RNA in each 15 ul reaction. In the second PCR, the M1S primer introduced both the sample barcodes and 2-4 random nucleotides. More than 8.5 million TCR beta CDR3 reads were obtained from each mother, and about 3 million reads were obtained from each child. Thymic selection similarly shapes TCR recombination output in related and unrelated pairs, with minor effect from inherited differences. Normalized repertoire overlap was always slightly but never significantly higher in related than unrelated mother-child pairs. With a sensitivity of about 100 clones per million clonotypes, no persistent microchimeric T cell clones were detected. To look for features that set related mother-child pairs apart from unrelated individuals, the researchers ran deep NGS to compare the TCR beta repertoires of mothers and children. Mothers averaged approximately 41 +/- 4 years of age and children averaged around 10 +/- 4 years. After adapter ligation with NEBNext reagents, the libraries were sequenced on Illumina HiSeq 2000 with 100+100 nt paired-end reads. To prevent cross-contamination, the mother and child libraries were prepared one month apart and sequenced in separate runs. For each donor, somewhere between about 500,000 and 2,300,000 distinct TCR beta clonotypes were identified. Naive TCR beta clonotypes were estimated from low-frequency clonotypes matched to each donor's FACS-determined naive share, without sorting.

The source material was blood. The sequence links TRBV11-2 to TRBJ2-4; the D element could tentatively be TRBD1 or TRBD2, as 5 bases agree for each. With the DNA end fitting TRBJ2-7 better, the J assignment may be wrong. This TCR derives from a woman in her forties in good health. The base sequence is TGTGTCAGCAGCTGGGACCCCTACGAGCAGTACTTC. Its amino acids are CVSSWDPYEQYF.